The rows below give T cell receptor beta chains drawn from one sample of a study of tumor and adjacent non-tumor tissue in lung cancer. TCRdb re-called the multiplex PCR reads through MiXCR, storing one row per CDR3 protein. The sample records approximately 100,000 distinct CDR3 sequences, 60% to 65% being singletons. The sequencing input was distant non-tumor lung tissue. These receptors all come from a man aged 55 to 69 with non-small cell lung cancer. The CDR3 runs from the conserved cysteine through the conserved F or W. The order of the fields is clone size, D gene, J gene, V gene, CDR3 protein, CDR3 DNA. D genes are given only for firm matches. The listing skips clone size in some rows; elsewhere it reads once, few, many or a size class.

abundance: .
d_gene: .
j_gene: TRBJ2-2
v_gene: TRBV5-6
CDR3aa: CASSLMAPRARVYTRELFF
CDR3nt: TGTGCCAGCAGCTTGATGGCCCCCCGAGCGCGAGTCTACACCAGGGAGCTGTTTTTT

abundance: many
d_gene: TRBD2
j_gene: TRBJ2-1
v_gene: TRBV6-2/TRBV6-3
CDR3aa: CASSDGLAGPDNEQFF
CDR3nt: TGTGCCAGCAGTGACGGACTAGCGGGACCCGACAATGAGCAGTTCTTC

abundance: .
d_gene: TRBD2
j_gene: TRBJ2-7
v_gene: TRBV28
CDR3aa: CACSLGGSAGGRYEQYF
CDR3nt: TGTGCCTGCAGTTTAGGTGGCTCAGCGGGAGGGAGGTACGAGCAGTACTTC

abundance: .
d_gene: TRBD1
j_gene: TRBJ2-2
v_gene: TRBV12-3/TRBV12-4
CDR3aa: CASSRGHDAGELFF
CDR3nt: TGTGCCAGTAGCAGGGGGCATGACGCCGGGGAGCTGTTTTTT

abundance: .
d_gene: .
j_gene: TRBJ1-6
v_gene: TRBV7-2
CDR3aa: CASSLGLCSYNSPLHF
CDR3nt: TGTGCCAGCAGCTTAGGCCTCTGTTCCTATAATTCACCCCTCCACTTT

abundance: .
d_gene: TRBD2
j_gene: TRBJ2-3
v_gene: TRBV20-1
CDR3aa: CSASGTSTSTETQYF
CDR3nt: TGCAGTGCTTCCGGGACTAGCACGAGCACAGAAACGCAGTATTTT

abundance: many
d_gene: .
j_gene: TRBJ1-1
v_gene: TRBV20-1
CDR3aa: CSARGVYHTEAFF
CDR3nt: TGCAGTGCTAGAGGGGTGTACCACACTGAAGCTTTCTTT

abundance: .
d_gene: .
j_gene: TRBJ1-5
v_gene: TRBV29-1
CDR3aa: CGVRLGGQGVNQPHHF
CDR3nt: TGCGGCGTCCGGCTGGGGGGCCAGGGAGTCAATCAGCCCCATCATTTT

abundance: .
d_gene: .
j_gene: TRBJ2-2
v_gene: TRBV11-3
CDR3aa: CASGSGTRTGELFF
CDR3nt: TGTGCCAGCGGCTCAGGGACGCGGACCGGGGAACTGTTTTTT

abundance: medium-sized
d_gene: TRBD2
j_gene: TRBJ2-5
v_gene: TRBV11-2
CDR3aa: CASSRLSGRGLETQYF
CDR3nt: TGTGCCAGCAGCAGACTTAGCGGGAGGGGTTTGGAGACCCAGTACTTC

abundance: .
d_gene: TRBD1
j_gene: TRBJ1-1
v_gene: TRBV20-1
CDR3aa: CRARDWTGDNTEAFF
CDR3nt: TGCAGAGCTAGAGATTGGACAGGAGACAACACTGAGGCTTTCTTT

abundance: .
d_gene: .
j_gene: TRBJ1-1
v_gene: TRBV6-1
CDR3aa: CASIEVKGDWGTEAFF
CDR3nt: TGTGCCAGCATTGAAGTGAAAGGGGACTGGGGCACTGAAGCTTTCTTT

abundance: .
d_gene: .
j_gene: TRBJ1-1
v_gene: TRBV29-1
CDR3aa: CSILQRVAFF
CDR3nt: TGTAGCATACTACAGCGGGTGGCTTTCTTT

abundance: many
d_gene: .
j_gene: TRBJ1-4
v_gene: TRBV20-1
CDR3aa: CSATSDSGSNEKLFF
CDR3nt: TGCAGTGCTACCTCAGACAGCGGATCTAATGAAAAACTGTTTTTT

abundance: .
d_gene: TRBD1
j_gene: TRBJ1-1
v_gene: TRBV20-1
CDR3aa: CRATGGGMNTEAFF
CDR3nt: TGCAGAGCCACAGGGGGCGGAATGAACACTGAAGCTTTCTTT

abundance: once
d_gene: .
j_gene: TRBJ2-3
v_gene: TRBV11-2
CDR3aa: CPSRFEGLDTQYF
CDR3nt: TGTCCCAGCAGATTCGAAGGGTTGGATACGCAGTATTTT

abundance: .
d_gene: .
j_gene: TRBJ1-1
v_gene: TRBV10-3
CDR3aa: CAGGEGDNTEAFF
CDR3nt: TGTGCCGGCGGGGAGGGGGATAACACTGAAGCTTTCTTT

abundance: .
d_gene: .
j_gene: TRBJ2-7
v_gene: TRBV12-3/TRBV12-4
CDR3aa: CASRYVRGHNEQYF
CDR3nt: TGTGCCAGCAGATACGTCAGGGGACACAATGAGCAGTACTTC